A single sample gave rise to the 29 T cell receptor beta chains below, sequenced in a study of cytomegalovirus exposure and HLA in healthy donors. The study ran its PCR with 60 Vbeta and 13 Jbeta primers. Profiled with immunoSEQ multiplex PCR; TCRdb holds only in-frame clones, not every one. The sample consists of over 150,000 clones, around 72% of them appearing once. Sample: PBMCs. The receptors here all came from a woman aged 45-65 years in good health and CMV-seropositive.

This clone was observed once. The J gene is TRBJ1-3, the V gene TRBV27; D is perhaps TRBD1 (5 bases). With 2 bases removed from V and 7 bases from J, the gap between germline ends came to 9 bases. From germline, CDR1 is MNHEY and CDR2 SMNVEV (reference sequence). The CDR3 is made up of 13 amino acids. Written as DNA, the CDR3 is TGTGCCAGCAGTTTAGGGGCAGGCAACACCATATATTTT. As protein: CASSLGAGNTIYF.

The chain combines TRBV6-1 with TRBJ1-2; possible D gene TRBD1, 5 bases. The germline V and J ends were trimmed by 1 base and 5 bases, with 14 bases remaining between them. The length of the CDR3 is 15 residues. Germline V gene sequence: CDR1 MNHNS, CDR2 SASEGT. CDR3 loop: CASSEVIGVGYGYTF. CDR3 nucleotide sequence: TGTGCCAGCAGTGAAGTGATAGGGGTGGGGTATGGCTACACCTTC.

The CDR3 spells CASREGREHGYTF. Here the CDR3 DNA reads TGTGCCAGCAGGGAGGGTCGGGAGCATGGCTACACCTTC. The chain has TRBV2 and TRBJ1-2; D is undetermined. CDR1 is SNHLY and CDR2 is FYNNEI in the germline V gene. The CDR3 loop spans 13 amino acids. With 6 bases removed from V and 6 bases from J, the gap between germline ends came to 14 bases.

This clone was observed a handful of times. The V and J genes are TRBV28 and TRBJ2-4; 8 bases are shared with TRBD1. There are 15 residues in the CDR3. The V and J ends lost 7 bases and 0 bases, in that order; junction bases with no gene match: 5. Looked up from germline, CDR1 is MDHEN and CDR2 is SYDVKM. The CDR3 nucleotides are TGTGCCAGCACCCCAGGGGGCATAGCCAAAAACATTCAGTACTTC. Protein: CASTPGGIAKNIQYF.

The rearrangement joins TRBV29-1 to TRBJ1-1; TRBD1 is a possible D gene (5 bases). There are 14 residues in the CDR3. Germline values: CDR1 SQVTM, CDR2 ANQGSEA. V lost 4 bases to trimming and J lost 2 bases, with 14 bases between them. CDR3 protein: CSVGIGGANTEAFF. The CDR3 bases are TGCAGCGTTGGCATTGGAGGGGCTAACACTGAAGCTTTCTTT. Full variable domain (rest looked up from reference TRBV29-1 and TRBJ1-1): SAVISQKPSRDICQRGTSLTIQCQVDSQVTMMFWYRQQPGQSLTLIATANQGSEATYESGFVIDKFPISRPNLTFSTLTVSNMSPEDSSIYLCSVGIGGANTEAFFGQGTRLTVV.

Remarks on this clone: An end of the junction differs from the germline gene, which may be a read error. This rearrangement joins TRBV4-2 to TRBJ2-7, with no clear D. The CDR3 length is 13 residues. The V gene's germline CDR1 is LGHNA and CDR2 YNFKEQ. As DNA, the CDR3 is TGTGCCAGCAGTCAAGACCAGACCTACGAGCAGTACTTC. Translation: CASSQDQTYEQYF.

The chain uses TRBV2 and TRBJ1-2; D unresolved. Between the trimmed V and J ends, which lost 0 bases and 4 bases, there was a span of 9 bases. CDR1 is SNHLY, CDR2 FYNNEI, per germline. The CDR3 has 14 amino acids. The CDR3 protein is CASSEAAPSYGYTF. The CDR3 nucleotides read TGTGCCAGCAGTGAAGCGGCCCCTAGCTATGGCTACACCTTC.

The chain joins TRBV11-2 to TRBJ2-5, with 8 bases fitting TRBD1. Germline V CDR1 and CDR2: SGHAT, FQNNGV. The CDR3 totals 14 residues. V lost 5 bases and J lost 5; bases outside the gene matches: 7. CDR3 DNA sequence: TGTGCCAGCAGCCGTTGGACAGGGATTGAGACCCAGTACTTC. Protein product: CASSRWTGIETQYF.

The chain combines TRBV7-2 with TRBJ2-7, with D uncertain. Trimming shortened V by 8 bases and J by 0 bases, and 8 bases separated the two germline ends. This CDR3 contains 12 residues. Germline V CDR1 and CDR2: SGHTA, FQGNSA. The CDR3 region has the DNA TGTGCCAGCGCCTCGAGCTCCTACGAGCAGTACTTC. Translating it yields CASASSSYEQYF.

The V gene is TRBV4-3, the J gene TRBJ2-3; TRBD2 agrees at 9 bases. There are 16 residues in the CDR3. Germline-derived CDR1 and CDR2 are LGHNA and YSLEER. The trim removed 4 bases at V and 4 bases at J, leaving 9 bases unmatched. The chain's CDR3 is CASSRGAAGGPDTQYF. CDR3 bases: TGCGCCAGCAGCCGGGGAGCAGCGGGGGGCCCAGATACGCAGTATTTT.

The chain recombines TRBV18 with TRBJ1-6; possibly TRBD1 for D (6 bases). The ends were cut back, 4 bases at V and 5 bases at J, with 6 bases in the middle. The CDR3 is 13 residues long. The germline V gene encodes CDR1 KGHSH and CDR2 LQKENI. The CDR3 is CASSQGDNSPLHF. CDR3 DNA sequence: TGTGCCAGCTCACAGGGGGATAATTCACCCCTCCACTTT. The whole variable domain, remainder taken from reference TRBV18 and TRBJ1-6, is NAGVMQNPRHLVRRRGQEARLRCSPMKGHSHVYWYRQLPEEGLKFMVYLQKENIIDESGMPKERFSAEFPKEGPSILRIQQVVRGDSAAYFCASSQGDNSPLHFGNGTRLTVT.

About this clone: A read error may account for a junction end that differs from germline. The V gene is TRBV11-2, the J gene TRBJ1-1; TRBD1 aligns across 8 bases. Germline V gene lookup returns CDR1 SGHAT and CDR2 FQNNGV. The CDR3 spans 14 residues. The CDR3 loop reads CASSFQGANTETFF. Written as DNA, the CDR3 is TGTGCCAGCAGCTTTCAGGGGGCGAACACTGAAACTTTCTTT.

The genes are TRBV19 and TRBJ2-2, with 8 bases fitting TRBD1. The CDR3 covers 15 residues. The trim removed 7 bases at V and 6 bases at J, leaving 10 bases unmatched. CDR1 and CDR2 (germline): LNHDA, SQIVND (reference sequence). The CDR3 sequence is CASISQGAVPGELFF. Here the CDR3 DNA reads TGTGCCAGTATCTCTCAGGGGGCCGTTCCCGGGGAGCTGTTTTTT.

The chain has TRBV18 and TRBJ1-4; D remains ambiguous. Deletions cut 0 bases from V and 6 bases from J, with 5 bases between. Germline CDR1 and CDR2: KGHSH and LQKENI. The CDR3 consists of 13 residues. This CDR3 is CASSPPSDEKLFF. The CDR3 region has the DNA TGTGCCAGCTCACCACCTAGTGATGAAAAACTGTTTTTT.

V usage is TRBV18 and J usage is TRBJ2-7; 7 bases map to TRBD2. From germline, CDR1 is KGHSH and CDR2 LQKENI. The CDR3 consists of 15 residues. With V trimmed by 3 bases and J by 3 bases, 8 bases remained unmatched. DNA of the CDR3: TGTGCCAGCTCACCGTCGAGCGGGGTAGGCTACGAGCAGTACTTC. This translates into CASSPSSGVGYEQYF.

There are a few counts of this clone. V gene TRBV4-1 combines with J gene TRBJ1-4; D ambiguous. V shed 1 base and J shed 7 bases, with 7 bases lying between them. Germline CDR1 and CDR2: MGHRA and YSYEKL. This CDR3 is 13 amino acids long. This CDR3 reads CASSQVGTEKLFF. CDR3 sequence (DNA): TGCGCCAGCAGCCAAGTGGGCACTGAAAAACTGTTTTTT.

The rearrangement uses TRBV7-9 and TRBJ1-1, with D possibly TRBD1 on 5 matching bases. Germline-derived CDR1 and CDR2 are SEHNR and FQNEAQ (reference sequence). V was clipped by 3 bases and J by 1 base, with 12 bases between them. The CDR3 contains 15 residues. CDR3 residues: CASSFGATGNTEAFF. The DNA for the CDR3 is TGTGCCAGCAGCTTTGGGGCAACAGGGAACACTGAAGCTTTCTTT.

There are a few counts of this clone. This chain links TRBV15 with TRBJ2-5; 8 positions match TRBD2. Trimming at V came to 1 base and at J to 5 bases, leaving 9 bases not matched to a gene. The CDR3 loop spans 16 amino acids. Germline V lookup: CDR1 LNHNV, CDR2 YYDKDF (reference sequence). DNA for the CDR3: TGTGCCACCAGCAGAGGGGGAAGGGGACTAGAGGAGACCCAGTACTTC. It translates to CATSRGGRGLEETQYF.

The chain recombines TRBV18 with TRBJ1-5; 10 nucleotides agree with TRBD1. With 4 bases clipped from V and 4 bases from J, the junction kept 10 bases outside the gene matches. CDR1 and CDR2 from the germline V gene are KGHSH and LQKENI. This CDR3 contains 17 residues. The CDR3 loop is CASSLASPGQGNQPQHF. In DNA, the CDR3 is TGTGCCAGCTCACTCGCTTCACCGGGACAGGGGAATCAGCCCCAGCATTTT.

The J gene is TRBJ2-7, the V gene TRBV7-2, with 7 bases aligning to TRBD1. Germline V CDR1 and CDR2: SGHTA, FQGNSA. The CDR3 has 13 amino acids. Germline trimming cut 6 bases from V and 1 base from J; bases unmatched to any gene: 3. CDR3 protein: CASRPGQSYEQYF. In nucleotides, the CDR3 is TGTGCCAGCAGGCCGGGACAGTCCTACGAGCAGTACTTC. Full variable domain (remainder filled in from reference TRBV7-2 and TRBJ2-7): GAGVSQSPSNKVTEKGKDVELRCDPISGHTALYWYRQSLGQGLEFLIYFQGNSAPDKSGLPSDRFSAERTGGSVSTLTIQRTQQEDSAVYLCASRPGQSYEQYFGPGTRLTVT.

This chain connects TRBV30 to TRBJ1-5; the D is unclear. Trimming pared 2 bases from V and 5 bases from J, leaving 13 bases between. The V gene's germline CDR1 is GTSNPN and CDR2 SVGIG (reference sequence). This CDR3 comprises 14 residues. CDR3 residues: CAWSSLTEDQPQHF. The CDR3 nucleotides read TGTGCCTGGAGTTCTTTAACGGAGGATCAGCCCCAGCATTTT.

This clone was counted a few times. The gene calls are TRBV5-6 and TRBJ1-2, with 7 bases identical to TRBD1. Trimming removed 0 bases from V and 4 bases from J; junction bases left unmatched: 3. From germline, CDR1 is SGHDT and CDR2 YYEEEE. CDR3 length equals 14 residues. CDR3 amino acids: CASSLVAGGYGYTF. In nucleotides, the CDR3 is TGTGCCAGCAGCTTGGTTGCAGGGGGCTATGGCTACACCTTC.

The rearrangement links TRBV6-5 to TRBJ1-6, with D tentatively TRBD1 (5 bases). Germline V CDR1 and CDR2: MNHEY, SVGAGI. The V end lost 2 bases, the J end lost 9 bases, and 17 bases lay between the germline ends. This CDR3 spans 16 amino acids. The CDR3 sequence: CASSYTGPREGSPLHF. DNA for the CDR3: TGTGCCAGCAGTTACACCGGGCCCAGGGAGGGTTCACCCCTCCACTTT.

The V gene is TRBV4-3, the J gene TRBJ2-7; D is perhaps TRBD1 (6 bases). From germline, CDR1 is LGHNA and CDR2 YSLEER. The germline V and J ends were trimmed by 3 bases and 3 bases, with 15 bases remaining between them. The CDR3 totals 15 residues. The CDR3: CASSHSAAGDYEQYF. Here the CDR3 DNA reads TGCGCCAGCAGCCATTCGGCGGCAGGGGACTACGAGCAGTACTTC.

The DNA for the CDR3 is TGTGCCAGCTCCCCCTCGGGACAAATCTATGGCTACACCTTC. Residues: CASSPSGQIYGYTF. V and J are TRBV18 and TRBJ1-2, with a tentative D call TRBD1 (6 bases). The CDR3 has 14 residues. Trimming removed 6 bases from V and 4 bases from J, with 15 bases in between. Germline V gives CDR1 KGHSH, CDR2 LQKENI.

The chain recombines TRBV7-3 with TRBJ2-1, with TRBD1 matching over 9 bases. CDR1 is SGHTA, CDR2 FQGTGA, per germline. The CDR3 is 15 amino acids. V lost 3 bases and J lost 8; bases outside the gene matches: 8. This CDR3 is CASSFLGQGPDEQFF. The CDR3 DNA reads TGTGCCAGCAGCTTCCTGGGACAGGGCCCCGATGAGCAGTTCTTC.

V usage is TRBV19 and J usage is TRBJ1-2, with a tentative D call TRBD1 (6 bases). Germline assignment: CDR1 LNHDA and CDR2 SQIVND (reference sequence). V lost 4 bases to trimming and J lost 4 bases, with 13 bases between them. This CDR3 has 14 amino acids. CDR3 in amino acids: CASSTGALGYGYTF. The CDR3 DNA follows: TGTGCCAGTAGTACAGGGGCCCTGGGCTATGGCTACACCTTC.

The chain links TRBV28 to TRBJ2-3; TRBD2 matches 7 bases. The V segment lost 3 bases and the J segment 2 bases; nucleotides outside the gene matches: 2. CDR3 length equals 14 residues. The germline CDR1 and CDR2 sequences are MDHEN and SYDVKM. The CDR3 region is CASSLGGITDTQYF. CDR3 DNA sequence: TGTGCCAGCAGTTTGGGAGGGATCACAGATACGCAGTATTTT.

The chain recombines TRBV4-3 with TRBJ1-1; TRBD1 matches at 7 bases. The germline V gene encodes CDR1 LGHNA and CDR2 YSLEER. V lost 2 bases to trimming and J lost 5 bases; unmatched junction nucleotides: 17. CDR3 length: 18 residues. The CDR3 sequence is CASSQQVGGTGVYTEAFF. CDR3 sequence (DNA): TGCGCCAGCAGCCAACAAGTGGGGGGTACAGGGGTGTATACTGAAGCTTTCTTT.